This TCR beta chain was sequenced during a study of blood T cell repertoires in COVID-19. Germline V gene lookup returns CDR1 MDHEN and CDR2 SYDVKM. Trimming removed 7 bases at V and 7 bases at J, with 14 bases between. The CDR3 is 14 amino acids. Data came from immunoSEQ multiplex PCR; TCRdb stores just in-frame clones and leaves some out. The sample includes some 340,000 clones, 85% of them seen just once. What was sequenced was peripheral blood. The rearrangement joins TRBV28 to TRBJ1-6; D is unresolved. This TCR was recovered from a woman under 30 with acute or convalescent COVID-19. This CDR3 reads CASTIMKKNSPLHF. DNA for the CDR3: TGTGCCAGCACTATCATGAAGAAGAATTCACCCCTCCACTTT.